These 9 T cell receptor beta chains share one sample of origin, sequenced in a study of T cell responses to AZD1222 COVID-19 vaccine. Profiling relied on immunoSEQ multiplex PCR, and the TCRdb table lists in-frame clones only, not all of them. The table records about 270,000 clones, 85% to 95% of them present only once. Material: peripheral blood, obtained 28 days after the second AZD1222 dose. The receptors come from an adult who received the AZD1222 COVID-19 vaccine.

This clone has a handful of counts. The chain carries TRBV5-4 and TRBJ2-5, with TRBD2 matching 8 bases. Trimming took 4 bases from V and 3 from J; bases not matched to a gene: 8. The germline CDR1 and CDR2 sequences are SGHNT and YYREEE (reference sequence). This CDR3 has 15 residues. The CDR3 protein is CASSPGGVRKETQYF. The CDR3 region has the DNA TGTGCCAGCAGCCCGGGGGGGGTCCGTAAAGAGACCCAGTACTTC.

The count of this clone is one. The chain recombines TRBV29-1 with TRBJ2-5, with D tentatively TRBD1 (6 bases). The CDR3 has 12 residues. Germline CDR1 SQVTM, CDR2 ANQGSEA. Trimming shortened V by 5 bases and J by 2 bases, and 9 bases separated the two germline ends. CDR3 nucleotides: TGCAGCGTTTCCGACAGGCAAGAGACCCAGTACTTC. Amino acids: CSVSDRQETQYF. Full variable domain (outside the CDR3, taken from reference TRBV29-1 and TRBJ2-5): SAVISQKPSRDICQRGTSLTIQCQVDSQVTMMFWYRQQPGQSLTLIATANQGSEATYESGFVIDKFPISRPNLTFSTLTVSNMSPEDSSIYLCSVSDRQETQYFGPGTRLLVL.

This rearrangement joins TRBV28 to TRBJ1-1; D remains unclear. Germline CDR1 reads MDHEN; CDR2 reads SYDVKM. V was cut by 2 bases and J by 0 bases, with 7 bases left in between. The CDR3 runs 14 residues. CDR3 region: CASSLGQLNTEAFF. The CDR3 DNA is TGTGCCAGCAGTTTAGGCCAGCTGAACACTGAAGCTTTCTTT.

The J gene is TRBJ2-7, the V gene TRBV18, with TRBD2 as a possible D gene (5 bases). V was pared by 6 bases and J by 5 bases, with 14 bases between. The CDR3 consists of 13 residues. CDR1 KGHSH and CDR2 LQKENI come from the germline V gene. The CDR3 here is CASSQRPNDEQYF. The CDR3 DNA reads TGTGCCAGCTCGCAGCGGCCCAATGACGAGCAGTACTTC.

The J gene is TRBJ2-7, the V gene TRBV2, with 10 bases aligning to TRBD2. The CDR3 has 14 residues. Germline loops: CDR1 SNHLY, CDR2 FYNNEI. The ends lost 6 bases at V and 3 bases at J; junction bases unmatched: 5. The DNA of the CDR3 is TGTGCCAGCAGGGGTAGGACTAGCGGCTACGAGCAGTACTTC. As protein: CASRGRTSGYEQYF. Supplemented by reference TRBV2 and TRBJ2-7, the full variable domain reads EPEVTQTPSHQVTQMGQEVILRCVPISNHLYFYWYRQILGQKVEFLVSFYNNEISEKSEIFDDQFSVERPDGSNFTLKIRSTKLEDSAMYFCASRGRTSGYEQYFGPGTRLTVT.

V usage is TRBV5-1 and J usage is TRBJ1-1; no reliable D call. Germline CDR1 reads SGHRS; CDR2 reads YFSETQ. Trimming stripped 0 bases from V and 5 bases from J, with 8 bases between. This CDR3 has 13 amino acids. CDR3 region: CASSLGSETEAFF. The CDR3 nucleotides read TGCGCCAGCAGCTTGGGTTCCGAGACTGAAGCTTTCTTT.

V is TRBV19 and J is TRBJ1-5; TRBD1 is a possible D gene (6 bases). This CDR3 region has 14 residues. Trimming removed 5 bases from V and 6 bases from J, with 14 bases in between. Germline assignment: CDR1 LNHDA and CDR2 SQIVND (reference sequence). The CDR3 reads CASSATGAGQPQHF. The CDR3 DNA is TGTGCCAGTAGTGCCACGGGGGCAGGTCAGCCCCAGCATTTT. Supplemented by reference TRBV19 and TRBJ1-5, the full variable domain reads DGGITQSPKYLFRKEGQNVTLSCEQNLNHDAMYWYRQDPGQGLRLIYYSQIVNDFQKGDIAEGYSVSREKKESFPLTVTSAQKNPTAFYLCASSATGAGQPQHFGDGTRLSIL.

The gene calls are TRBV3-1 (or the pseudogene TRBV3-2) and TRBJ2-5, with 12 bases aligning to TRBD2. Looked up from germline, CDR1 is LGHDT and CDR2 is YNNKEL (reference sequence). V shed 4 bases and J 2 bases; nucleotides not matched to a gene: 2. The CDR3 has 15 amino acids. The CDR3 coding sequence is TGTGCCAGCAGCCGACTAGCGGGGGATCAAGAGACCCAGTACTTC. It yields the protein CASSRLAGDQETQYF.

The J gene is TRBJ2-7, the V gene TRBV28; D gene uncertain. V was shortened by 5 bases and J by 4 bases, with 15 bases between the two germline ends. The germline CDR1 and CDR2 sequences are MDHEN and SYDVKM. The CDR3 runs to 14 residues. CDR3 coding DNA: TGTGCCAGCAGTCCCCCTCAGGTCTGGTACGAGCAGTACTTC. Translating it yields CASSPPQVWYEQYF.